The present entry profiles one T cell receptor (beta chain) with its context. In this sample, this clonotype turned up many times. The target of this receptor is not known. Base quality data are lacking; no much larger clone is found one base away. This record comes from a study of T cells in Graves' hyperthyroidism and ophthalmopathy (dated by TCRdb to about 2019). General notes on the study: Peripheral blood was sampled at the time of initial diagnosis, prior to any treatment. Thyroid tissue and blood T-cell repertoires from several Graves' hyperthyroidism patients were also compared in the study. TCR Vbeta CDR3 sequencing of roughly 140 peripheral blood samples (over 40 ophthalmopathy, some 75 hyperthyroidism and roughly 17 progressor patients) is reported in the paper. After sampling, hyperthyroidism patients received methimazole starting at 30 mg daily, and ophthalmopathy patients received high-dose intravenous methylprednisolone. TCR V-J signatures able to tell the groups apart were searched for in a discovery cohort of 100 or so patients, of whom 43 had Graves' ophthalmopathy and roughly 58 had stable Graves' hyperthyroidism. Prospective prediction of ophthalmopathy was tested in an independent validation cohort consisting of about 20 hyperthyroidism patients and around 16 patients who later progressed to ophthalmopathy. The 75 to 100 discovery patients were randomly divided into training and test sets at a 7:3 ratio.

Amplification of TCR beta CDR3 regions was carried out from RNA transcripts. The first round of RT-PCR for the TCR CDR3 was performed with the HTBI primer set and the Qiagen OneStep RT-PCR kit. Libraries were constructed in a second round of multiplex PCR, after which size selection and purification were performed. The libraries were sequenced on an Illumina HiSeq2000 using paired-end 100 bp reads. Regarding the original processing steps: SOAPnuke was used to process the raw data, removing reads that contained adapters or uncalled bases, had a mean Phred below 15, or lacked an exact match to the constant primer or identifier. COPE v1.2.5 was used to merge high-quality paired reads, and clonotypes were defined as unique nucleotide sequences. MiTCR v1.1 was used to align clonotypes to the IMGT TRBV, TRBD and TRBJ reference segments. Analysis was restricted to V-J combinations with a frequency above 0.0001, which covered about 99% of repertoires. A TCS score was defined as the ratio between F50 (clonal expansion) and ExV (chaos), using BLOSUM62-based TCRdist between CDR3 peptides within each V-J. Welch's t-statistics and random forest reduced roughly 530 V-J features to 10 to 15, which were used in a naive Bayes classifier (R e1071). TCRdb reworked the public reads: Q25 trimming with fastp, MiXCR clone assembly, productive beta chains retained. CDR3 protein sequences are deduplicated, and each keeps its most common genes and DNA. TCRdb's processing, not the authors', yielded these V and J calls. This sample is represented by 490,000 or so distinct CDR3 sequences; less than 25% of them were singletons. Jointly, the top ten make up around 47% of the sample.

The junction shows trimming of 6 bases on V and 4 bases on J, plus 18 bases between the germline ends. There are 16 amino acids in the CDR3, from cysteine to phenylalanine inclusive. Of the read, only the CDR3 DNA is kept; its 48 bases are in frame from base 1. CDR1 is given as MDHEN and CDR2 as SYDVKM, both from the germline V gene. The paper's findings and limits, for the study overall: Sample size was not statistically predetermined, and blinding of investigators to group allocation was not performed. Most expanded thyroid clonotypes (frequency above 0.001) were also found in blood, which suggests that blood repertoires may mirror thyroid immune responses. Ophthalmopathy was separated from stable hyperthyroidism by a 13 V-J signature model, with around 88% sensitivity and approximately 81% specificity obtained in cross-validation and 80%/75% obtained in testing. In validation, the model predicted progression to ophthalmopathy with approximately 71% sensitivity and around 72% specificity, a median of around 6.6 months before onset.

Moderately to severely active disease, a Clinical Activity Score of at least 3, a NOSPECS grade of at least 4, and a duration under 3 months were present in ophthalmopathy patients. Exclusion was applied to patients with uncontrolled infections, other autoimmune diseases, pregnancy or lactation. Diagnoses were established on the basis of clinical symptoms, serum thyroxine and TRAb, thyroid ultrasound, and orbital computed tomography. PBMCs were isolated from roughly 10 ml of fresh peripheral blood by Ficoll-Paque density gradient centrifugation. Total RNA was extracted with Trizol reagent, and quality was checked on an Agilent 2100 Bioanalyzer.

Source material: blood. This clonotype was sampled from a woman between 65 and 79 years old with Graves' ophthalmopathy. Recombination connected TRBV28 to TRBJ1-4; TRBD1 is a possible D gene, resting on 6 matching bases. CDR3 reads: CASSPHTGNINEKLFF. The DNA is TGTGCCAGCAGCCCTCATACAGGGAATATTAATGAAAAACTGTTTTTT.